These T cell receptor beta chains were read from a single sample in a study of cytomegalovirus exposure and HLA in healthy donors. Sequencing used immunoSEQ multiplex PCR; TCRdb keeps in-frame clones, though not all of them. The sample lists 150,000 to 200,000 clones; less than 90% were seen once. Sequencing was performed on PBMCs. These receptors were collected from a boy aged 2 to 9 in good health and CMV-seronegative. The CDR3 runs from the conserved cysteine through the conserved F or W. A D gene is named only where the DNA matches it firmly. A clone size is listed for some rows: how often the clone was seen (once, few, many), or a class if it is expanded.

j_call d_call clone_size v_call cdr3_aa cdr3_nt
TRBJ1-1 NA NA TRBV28 CASIGDSKNTEAFF TGTGCCAGCATAGGTGACAGCAAGAACACTGAAGCTTTCTTT
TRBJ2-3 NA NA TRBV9 CASSVGWRETDTQYF TGTGCCAGCAGCGTAGGGTGGAGGGAAACAGATACGCAGTATTTT
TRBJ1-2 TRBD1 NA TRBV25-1 CASSEYWVGQDYGYTF TGTGCCAGCAGTGAATATTGGGTGGGACAGGACTATGGCTACACCTTC
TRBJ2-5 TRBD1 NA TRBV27 CASSHVRRDRDQETQYF TGTGCCAGCAGTCATGTTCGCAGGGACAGGGATCAAGAGACCCAGTACTTC
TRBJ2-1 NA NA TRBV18 CASSAQETGNEQFF TGTGCCAGCTCAGCCCAGGAGACGGGGAATGAGCAGTTCTTC
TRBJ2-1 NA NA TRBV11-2 CASSYLGTPSYNEQFF TGTGCCAGCAGCTACCTTGGGACACCTTCCTACAATGAGCAGTTCTTC
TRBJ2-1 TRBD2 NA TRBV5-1 CASSPSGRIPNEQFF TGCGCCAGCAGCCCTAGCGGGAGGATCCCAAATGAGCAGTTCTTC
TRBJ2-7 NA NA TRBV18 CASSHLPAASYEQYF TGTGCCAGCTCTCATCTGCCAGCGGCTTCCTACGAGCAGTACTTC
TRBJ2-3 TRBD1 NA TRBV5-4 CASSSRDRGTTDTQYF TGTGCCAGCAGCTCCCGGGACAGGGGGACCACAGATACGCAGTATTTT
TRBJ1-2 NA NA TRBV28 CASSLAGYGYTF TGTGCCAGCAGTTTAGCAGGTTATGGCTACACCTTC
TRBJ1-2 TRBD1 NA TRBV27 CASSFGTASNYGYTF TGTGCCAGCAGTTTTGGGACAGCCTCTAACTATGGCTACACCTTC
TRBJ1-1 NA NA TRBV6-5 CASAGGVGHTEAFF TGTGCCAGCGCGGGGGGGGTCGGGCACACTGAAGCTTTCTTT
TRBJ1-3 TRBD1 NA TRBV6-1 CASSDRWSGTEGSGNTIYF TGTGCCAGCAGTGATCGGTGGTCCGGGACAGAAGGTTCTGGAAACACCATATATTTT
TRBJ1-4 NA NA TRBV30 CAWSVLGGNEKLFF TGTGCCTGGAGTGTACTCGGGGGAAATGAAAAACTGTTTTTT
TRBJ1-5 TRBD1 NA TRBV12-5 CASGLGQGAGHF TGTGCTAGTGGTTTGGGACAGGGTGCGGGGCATTTT
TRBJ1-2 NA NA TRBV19 CASTFRANYGYTF TGTGCCAGTACGTTCCGGGCTAACTATGGCTACACCTTC
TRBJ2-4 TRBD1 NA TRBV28 CASSLTGGYIQYF TGTGCCAGCAGCCTCACAGGGGGGTACATTCAGTACTTC
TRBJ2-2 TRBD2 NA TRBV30 CAWSADSGGGTGELFF TGTGCCTGGAGTGCTGACAGTGGGGGGGGGACCGGGGAGCTGTTTTTT
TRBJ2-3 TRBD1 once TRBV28 CASQTPTGGTDTQYF TGTGCCAGCCAAACTCCGACAGGGGGGACAGATACGCAGTATTTT
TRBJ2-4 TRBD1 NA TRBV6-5 CASSKDRGGRNIQYF TGTGCCAGCAGTAAGGACAGGGGGGGTCGAAACATTCAGTACTTC
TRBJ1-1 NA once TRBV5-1 CASSLAPGQNTEAFF TGCGCCAGCAGCTTGGCTCCGGGACAGAACACTGAAGCTTTCTTT
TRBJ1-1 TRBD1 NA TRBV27 CASRATGGTEAFF TGCGCCAGCAGGGCGACAGGGGGAACTGAAGCTTTCTTT
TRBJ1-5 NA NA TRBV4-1 CASSQRAGPGYSNQPQHF TGCGCCAGCAGCCAACGGGCTGGGCCGGGATATAGCAATCAGCCCCAGCATTTT
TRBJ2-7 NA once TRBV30 CAWSLSGSYEQYF TGTGCCTGGAGTCTCTCAGGGTCCTACGAGCAGTACTTC
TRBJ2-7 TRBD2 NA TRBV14 CASSLFGLAGENYEQYF TGTGCCAGCAGCCTATTCGGGCTAGCGGGAGAGAACTACGAGCAGTACTTC
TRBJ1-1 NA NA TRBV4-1 CASSRRGVSEAFF TGCGCCAGCAGCCGCCGGGGGGTGTCTGAAGCTTTCTTT
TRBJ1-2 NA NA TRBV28 CASTPLVGDGSGYTF TGTGCCAGCACCCCCCTCGTAGGGGATGGTAGTGGCTACACCTTC
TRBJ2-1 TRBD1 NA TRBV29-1 CSDGTGYNEQFF TGCAGCGACGGGACAGGGTACAATGAGCAGTTCTTC
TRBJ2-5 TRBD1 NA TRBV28 CASSLPHRGQETQYF TGTGCCAGCAGTTTACCCCACAGGGGGCAAGAGACCCAGTACTTC
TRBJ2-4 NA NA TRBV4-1 CASSQPGTGQNIQYF TGCGCCAGCAGCCAGCCCGGGACTGGGCAAAACATTCAGTACTTC
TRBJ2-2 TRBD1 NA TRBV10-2 CASSQGATGELFF TGCGCCAGCAGTCAGGGGGCAACCGGGGAGCTGTTTTTT
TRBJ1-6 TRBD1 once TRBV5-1 CASSKTGQSYNSPLHF TGCGCCAGCAGTAAGACAGGGCAGTCCTATAATTCACCCCTCCACTTT
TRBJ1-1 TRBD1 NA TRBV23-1 CASSREDRGITEAFF TGCGCCAGCAGTCGGGAAGACAGGGGGATCACTGAAGCTTTCTTT
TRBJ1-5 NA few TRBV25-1 CASSERTVNQPQHF TGTGCCAGCAGTGAAAGGACAGTCAATCAGCCCCAGCATTTT
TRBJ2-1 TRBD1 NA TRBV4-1 CASSQDPPGTGDNEQFF TGCGCCAGCAGCCAAGACCCTCCCGGGACAGGGGATAATGAGCAGTTCTTC
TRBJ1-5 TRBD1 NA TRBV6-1 CASSWTGTQPQHF TGTGCCAGCAGCTGGACAGGGACTCAGCCCCAGCATTTT
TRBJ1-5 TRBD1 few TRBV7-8 CASSPRQGGNQPQHF TGTGCCAGCAGCCCCCGACAGGGGGGTAATCAGCCCCAGCATTTT